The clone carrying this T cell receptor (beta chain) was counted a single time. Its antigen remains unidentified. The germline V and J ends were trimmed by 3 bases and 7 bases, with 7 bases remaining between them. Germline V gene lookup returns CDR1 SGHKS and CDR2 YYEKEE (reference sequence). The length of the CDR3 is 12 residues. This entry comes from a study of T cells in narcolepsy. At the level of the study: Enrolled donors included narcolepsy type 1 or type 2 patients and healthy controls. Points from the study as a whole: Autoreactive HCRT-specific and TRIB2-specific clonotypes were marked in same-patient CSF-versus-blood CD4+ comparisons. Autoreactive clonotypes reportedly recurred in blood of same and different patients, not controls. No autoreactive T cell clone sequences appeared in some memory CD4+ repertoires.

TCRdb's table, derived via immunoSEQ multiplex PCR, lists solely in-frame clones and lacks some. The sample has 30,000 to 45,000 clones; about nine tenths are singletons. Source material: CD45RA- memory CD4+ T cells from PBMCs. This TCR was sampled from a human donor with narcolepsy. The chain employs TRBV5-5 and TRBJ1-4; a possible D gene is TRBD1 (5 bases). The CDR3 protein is CASSSRGEKLFF. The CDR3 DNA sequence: TGTGCCAGCAGCTCGAGGGGTGAAAAACTGTTTTTT.